A selection of T cell receptor beta chains follows, all from one sample in a study of tumor-infiltrating lymphocytes in primary liver carcinoma. TCRdb reanalysed the multiplex PCR reads using MiXCR and keeps one entry per CDR3 protein. This sample has about 310,000 distinct CDR3 sequences, with 65% found just once. Material: peripheral blood. The receptors were sampled from a man between 35 and 55 years old with primary liver carcinoma and hepatitis B virus infection. CDR3s include the opening cysteine and the closing phenylalanine or tryptophan. D genes are given only for firm matches. Only part of the rows carry a size: once, few, many, or a class if the clone is expanded.

v_call,d_call,clone_size,j_call,cdr3_nt,cdr3_aa
TRBV4-3,-,-,TRBJ2-7,TGCGCCAGCAGCCCCAAGGACAACATCTACGAGCAGTACTTC,CASSPKDNIYEQYF
TRBV6-5,TRBD1,-,TRBJ2-1,TGTACCAGCAGACAGGGGGGTAATGAGCAGTTCTTC,CTSRQGGNEQFF
TRBV6-1,TRBD2,-,TRBJ2-1,TGTGCCAACGACGGAAAATTAGCGGGAAGCCTCGATGAGCAGTTCTTC,CANDGKLAGSLDEQFF
TRBV7-9,-,-,TRBJ1-4,TGTGCCAGCAGCTCCCGGGGGAATGAAAAACTGTTTTTT,CASSSRGNEKLFF
TRBV5-1,TRBD1,-,TRBJ2-3,TGCACCAGCAGCCCGGACAGGATGGATACGCAGTATTTT,CTSSPDRMDTQYF
TRBV2,TRBD1,-,TRBJ2-1,TGTGCCAGCAGAGACAGGGGGAATGAGCAGTTCTTC,CASRDRGNEQFF
TRBV11-1,-,-,TRBJ2-2,TGTGCCAACAGCCCCGAGGGGCAGGGAGGCATCGGGGAGCTGTTTTTT,CANSPEGQGGIGELFF
TRBV6-6,TRBD2,-,TRBJ2-5,TGTGCCAGCAGCGCCGGGACTAGCGGGAGGGTGCAAGAGACCCAGTACTTC,CASSAGTSGRVQETQYF
TRBV9,-,-,TRBJ1-4,TGCGCCAGCAGCCTCATGCGGGGAACTAATGAAAAACTGTTTTTT,CASSLMRGTNEKLFF
TRBV6-2/TRBV6-3,TRBD2,many,TRBJ2-1,TGTGCCAGCAGTTACAAGTCTAGCGGAAGCTCCTACAATGAGCAGTTCTTC,CASSYKSSGSSYNEQFF
TRBV6-6,-,-,TRBJ2-1,TGTGCCAGCAGCCTTCGACAGGGAGGTGGGGATGAGCAGTTCTTC,CASSLRQGGGDEQFF
TRBV28,TRBD1,few,TRBJ1-5,TGTGCCAGCAGTTTGGACAGGGGGAGAAGCAATCAGCCCCAGCATTTT,CASSLDRGRSNQPQHF
TRBV6-1,-,few,TRBJ2-3,TGTGCCAGCAGTTACAGGGAGGGGGTTCTAAATACGCAGTATTTT,CASSYREGVLNTQYF
TRBV28,-,few,TRBJ2-1,TGTGCCAGCAGTTCCGGGAGTCAGGGGGGTACCAATGAGCAGTTCTTC,CASSSGSQGGTNEQFF
TRBV10-3,TRBD1,-,TRBJ1-6,TGTGCCTCCAGCATAGTACAGGGGAGCGATTCACCCCTCCACTTT,CASSIVQGSDSPLHF
TRBV28,-,-,TRBJ2-1,TGTGCCTGCAGTTTATGGGGCCCCGGGGAGTACAATGAGCAGTTCTTC,CACSLWGPGEYNEQFF
TRBV12-3/TRBV12-4,TRBD1,many,TRBJ2-5,TGTGCCAGCAGTTTACTCCGACAGGGGGAAGAGACCCAGTACTTC,CASSLLRQGEETQYF
TRBV6-1,-,many,TRBJ2-1,TGTGCCAGCACCCAGAAGGTCTCCGAGCAGTTCTTC,CASTQKVSEQFF
TRBV28,-,-,TRBJ2-2,TGTGCCAGCAGTTACATGACTTACCCCGGGGAGCTGTTTTTT,CASSYMTYPGELFF
TRBV6-2/TRBV6-3,-,many,TRBJ1-1,TGTGCCAGCAGTTACGCCGGGGCCGGCACTGAAGCTTTCTTT,CASSYAGAGTEAFF
TRBV5-1,-,-,TRBJ2-2,TGCGCCAGCAGCGTCAGGGTCCCGAACACCGGGGAGCTGTGTTTT,CASSVRVPNTGELCF
TRBV6-5,TRBD2,-,TRBJ2-5,TGTGCCAGCAGAAGCGGCGGGGGAGGTGGAGAGACCCAGTACTTC,CASRSGGGGGETQYF
TRBV21-1,-,-,TRBJ2-1,TGTGCCAGCAGCAAGGCCCCTGGGGCAGCCCTATACAATGAGCAGTTCTTC,CASSKAPGAALYNEQFF
TRBV5-4,TRBD2,many,TRBJ2-1,TGTGCCAGCAGCTTGAGGAGCGGGACTGAGAGCTCCTACAATGAGCAGTTCTTC,CASSLRSGTESSYNEQFF
TRBV5-6,-,once,TRBJ1-5,TGCGCCAGCAGTAAATCCGGTATCAGCTATCAGCCCCAGCATTTT,CASSKSGISYQPQHF
TRBV6-6,TRBD1,few,TRBJ1-1,TGTGCCAGTAGTATCGGGACAGGGGGCGAAGGCACTGAAGCTTTCTTT,CASSIGTGGEGTEAFF
TRBV29-1,-,many,TRBJ1-5,TGCAGCACCAGAGGCATGGGAGGGGATCAGCCCCAGCATTTT,CSTRGMGGDQPQHF
TRBV6-1,-,-,TRBJ1-1,TGTGCCAGCAGTGAAGCGCCCCTAAACGAGAACACTGAAGCTTTCTTT,CASSEAPLNENTEAFF
TRBV13,-,-,TRBJ2-2,TGTGCCTGCAGCCCGACATTACCCACCGGGGAGCTGTTTTTT,CACSPTLPTGELFF
TRBV4-1,TRBD2,many,TRBJ2-7,TGCGCCAGCAGCAAGGGACTAGCGGAATTCTACGAGCAGTACTTC,CASSKGLAEFYEQYF
TRBV11-2,-,-,TRBJ2-2,TGTGCCAGCCACCGCGGGGACGACACTGGGGAGCTGTTTTTT,CASHRGDDTGELFF
TRBV4-1,TRBD1,-,TRBJ1-5,TGCGCCCGCAGCCAAGCGGGACAGGGGGGCAATCAACCCCAGCATTTT,CARSQAGQGGNQPQHF
TRBV5-4,-,-,TRBJ2-1,TGTGCCAGCGCCGACTACAATGAGCAGTTCTTC,CASADYNEQFF
TRBV6-1,-,many,TRBJ2-5,TGTGCCAGCAGTGACTGGGGGGTGGTGGGCCAAGAGACCCAGTACTTC,CASSDWGVVGQETQYF
TRBV6-1,TRBD2,-,TRBJ2-3,TGTGCCAGCAGTGAAAGACTAGCGGGAAGGGGGGGGGGCACAGATACGCAGTATTTT,CASSERLAGRGGGTDTQYF
TRBV7-8,-,-,TRBJ2-3,TGTGCCAGCAGCCTAGAGGCTTCAAGGGTCACAGATACGTGGTATTTT,CASSLEASRVTDTWYF
TRBV7-8,-,-,TRBJ2-7,TGTGCCAGCAGCTTAGTATTATCGGGACCCATTTACGAGCAGTACTTC,CASSLVLSGPIYEQYF
TRBV7-8,TRBD2,many,TRBJ2-1,TGTGCCAGCAGCATTAAGACTAGCGGGAGGTCCAATGAGCAGTTCTTC,CASSIKTSGRSNEQFF
TRBV5-5,TRBD2,once,TRBJ2-2,TGTGCCAGCAGCTTGGCTAGCGGGAGAAGAACCGGGGAGCTGTTTTTT,CASSLASGRRTGELFF
TRBV11-2,-,-,TRBJ1-1,TGTGCCAGCAGCGTACATGGGGCGGAGAGCACTGAAGCTTTCTTT,CASSVHGAESTEAFF
TRBV11-2,-,-,TRBJ2-5,TGTGCCAGCAGCCCCGTCGGGCTACTCCCAGGGATCCAGTACTTC,CASSPVGLLPGIQYF
TRBV5-5,-,-,TRBJ2-3,TGTGCCAGCAGCCGACAGCTCACCGAAGGCACAGATACGCAGTATTTT,CASSRQLTEGTDTQYF
TRBV6-1,-,many,TRBJ2-3,TGTGCCAGCAGTAATTTGAGTCCAGGGTTCTATTTT,CASSNLSPGFYF
TRBV5-1,TRBD2,few,TRBJ2-1,TGCGCCAGCGGAGAGCGGGAGGGCCAGAATGAGCAGTTCTTC,CASGEREGQNEQFF
TRBV18,-,few,TRBJ2-7,TGTGCCAGCTCACCGAATGCGGGTTCCGATTACGAGCAGTACTTC,CASSPNAGSDYEQYF
TRBV6-1,-,few,TRBJ2-1,TGTGCCAGCAGTGCAATAACTCGCTCCTACAATGAGCAGTTCTTC,CASSAITRSYNEQFF
TRBV12-3/TRBV12-4,-,many,TRBJ1-6,TGTGCCAGCCGCCGGGATCCACCCCTCCACTTT,CASRRDPPLHF
TRBV5-4,-,-,TRBJ2-7,TGTGCCAGCAGCTTGGACTACGAGCACTACTTC,CASSLDYEHYF
TRBV28,-,once,TRBJ1-6,TGTGCCAGCAGTTCAGCCAGGTGGGGCTCCTATAATTCACCCCTCCACTTT,CASSSARWGSYNSPLHF
TRBV6-6,-,-,TRBJ1-5,TGTACCAGCGCAAGAGGCAATCAGCCCCAGCATTTT,CTSARGNQPQHF
TRBV5-6,-,few,TRBJ2-2,TGTGCCAGCAGCTTAGCCGGGTTTGTCACCGGGGAGCTGTTTTTT,CASSLAGFVTGELFF